These T cell receptor beta chains were read from a single sample in a study of blood T cell repertoires in COVID-19. Generated by immunoSEQ multiplex PCR, the TCRdb table keeps only in-frame clones and is missing some. The repertoire holds more than 300,000 clones, with about 90% as singletons. Material: peripheral blood. Receptors were obtained from a woman aged 40 to 49 with COVID-19, enrolled during active disease. Both conserved end residues are part of each CDR3. D genes are given only for firm matches.

CDR3aa: CSGAGQGWNYNEQFF
d_gene: TRBD1
v_gene: TRBV29-1
j_gene: TRBJ2-1

CDR3aa: CASSAFGAGEGEQYF
d_gene: .
v_gene: TRBV9
j_gene: TRBJ2-7

CDR3aa: CASSLTGINEAFF
d_gene: .
v_gene: TRBV7-9
j_gene: TRBJ1-1

CDR3aa: CASSLPAPLTGGLLLNTGELFF
d_gene: TRBD1
v_gene: TRBV7-6
j_gene: TRBJ2-2

CDR3aa: CAPKITGGENYEQYF
d_gene: TRBD1
v_gene: TRBV24-1
j_gene: TRBJ2-7

CDR3aa: CASSVTGSNTEAFF
d_gene: .
v_gene: TRBV6-1
j_gene: TRBJ1-1

CDR3aa: CASSPLGGGYSPLHF
d_gene: .
v_gene: TRBV7-2
j_gene: TRBJ1-6

CDR3aa: CASSITHRGSGNTIYF
d_gene: .
v_gene: TRBV19
j_gene: TRBJ1-3

CDR3aa: CAISDEASDSYNEQFF
d_gene: .
v_gene: TRBV10-3
j_gene: TRBJ2-1

CDR3aa: CASSPSRGFTYEQYF
d_gene: .
v_gene: TRBV18
j_gene: TRBJ2-7

CDR3aa: CASSLQGGEQYF
d_gene: .
v_gene: TRBV27
j_gene: TRBJ2-7

CDR3aa: CASSPRENTEAFF
d_gene: .
v_gene: TRBV6-2/TRBV6-3
j_gene: TRBJ1-1

CDR3aa: CASSPNRGFNEKLFF
d_gene: .
v_gene: TRBV4-3
j_gene: TRBJ1-4

CDR3aa: CASSSPARGETQYF
d_gene: .
v_gene: TRBV7-2
j_gene: TRBJ2-5

CDR3aa: CASSGGGSSNYGYTF
d_gene: .
v_gene: TRBV7-2
j_gene: TRBJ1-2

CDR3aa: CASSPPSSGDYEQYF
d_gene: TRBD2
v_gene: TRBV18
j_gene: TRBJ2-7

CDR3aa: CASSWTFQGGSVYEQYF
d_gene: TRBD2
v_gene: TRBV7-2
j_gene: TRBJ2-7

CDR3aa: CASSYSGTGRYNEQFF
d_gene: TRBD1
v_gene: TRBV6-2/TRBV6-3
j_gene: TRBJ2-1

CDR3aa: CASSLATGGVGYTF
d_gene: TRBD1
v_gene: TRBV11-2
j_gene: TRBJ1-2

CDR3aa: CASSLSRTSVPNSPLHF
d_gene: .
v_gene: TRBV27
j_gene: TRBJ1-6

CDR3aa: CASSLVSEKLFF
d_gene: .
v_gene: TRBV11-2
j_gene: TRBJ1-4

CDR3aa: CAWSDSTGSDYGYTF
d_gene: TRBD1
v_gene: TRBV30
j_gene: TRBJ1-2

CDR3aa: CASSIPGGRNYGYTF
d_gene: .
v_gene: TRBV6-2/TRBV6-3
j_gene: TRBJ1-2

CDR3aa: CASSQEEGGPYEQYF
d_gene: .
v_gene: TRBV3-1/TRBV3-2
j_gene: TRBJ2-7

CDR3aa: CASSRRLAGGETQYF
d_gene: TRBD2
v_gene: TRBV7-7
j_gene: TRBJ2-5

CDR3aa: CASVEGSSYNSPLHF
d_gene: .
v_gene: TRBV21-1
j_gene: TRBJ1-6

CDR3aa: CASSPRTAYNEQFF
d_gene: .
v_gene: TRBV28
j_gene: TRBJ2-1

CDR3aa: CASTTHSNYGYTF
d_gene: .
v_gene: TRBV28
j_gene: TRBJ1-2

CDR3aa: CASSQISLPQETQYF
d_gene: .
v_gene: TRBV3-1/TRBV3-2
j_gene: TRBJ2-5

CDR3aa: CSVDRENGYTF
d_gene: TRBD1
v_gene: TRBV29-1
j_gene: TRBJ1-2

CDR3aa: CASSPPNQGIGETQYF
d_gene: .
v_gene: TRBV28
j_gene: TRBJ2-5

CDR3aa: CATSVTTGGITEAFF
d_gene: TRBD1
v_gene: TRBV24-1
j_gene: TRBJ1-1

CDR3aa: CASSDVGVWGYTF
d_gene: .
v_gene: TRBV6-1
j_gene: TRBJ1-2

CDR3aa: CASSPTRGNTEAFF
d_gene: .
v_gene: TRBV18
j_gene: TRBJ1-1

CDR3aa: CASKGQGAWETDTQYF
d_gene: TRBD1
v_gene: TRBV5-1
j_gene: TRBJ2-3

CDR3aa: CASSITSGGRETQYF
d_gene: TRBD2
v_gene: TRBV7-6
j_gene: TRBJ2-5

CDR3aa: CSASDWDSSYNSPLHF
d_gene: TRBD1
v_gene: TRBV20-1
j_gene: TRBJ1-6

CDR3aa: CASSAMGLAGGNEQFF
d_gene: TRBD2
v_gene: TRBV7-9
j_gene: TRBJ2-1

CDR3aa: CASSLFPGQDSYKGETQYF
d_gene: TRBD1
v_gene: TRBV5-1
j_gene: TRBJ2-5

CDR3aa: CASRSPDRNQETQYF
d_gene: .
v_gene: TRBV6-6
j_gene: TRBJ2-5

CDR3aa: CASTRIPLTGGQPQHF
d_gene: .
v_gene: TRBV19
j_gene: TRBJ1-5

CDR3aa: CASSLWGTYGYTF
d_gene: .
v_gene: TRBV27
j_gene: TRBJ1-2